The 14 T cell receptor beta chains below come from one sample, sequenced in a study of TIL therapy for anti-PD-1-resistant metastatic lung cancer listed by TCRdb under 2021. The sample's time point label, decoded: pre-treatment sample, taken before nivolumab and TIL therapy. TCR beta CDR3 regions were amplified from genomic DNA with the immunoSEQ v3 hsTCRB kit using bias-controlled multiplex PCR. What TCRdb holds here is the immuneACCESS table cut down to in-frame rearrangements. Part of the clones is not present; checked against another copy, under half of the missing clones reflect an unresolved V gene, and the others are unexplained. This sample is represented by 15,000 to 20,000 clones; about four fifths of them were singletons. Around 2.2% of the sample belongs to the ten largest clones. The material was blood, obtained at baseline. Receptor source: a person aged 25 to 80 with non-small cell lung cancer.

The rearrangement uses TRBV7-3 and TRBJ2-7, with D perhaps TRBD2 (6 bases). V was shortened by 1 base and J by 3 bases, with 19 bases between the two germline ends. Germline CDR1 reads SGHTA; CDR2 reads FQGTGA. The CDR3 runs 17 residues. CDR3 in amino acids: CASSLRASGLRHYEQYF. For the CDR3, the DNA is TGTGCCAGCAGCTTAAGGGCGTCGGGACTCCGTCACTACGAGCAGTACTTC.

This clone was recorded once. The chain combines TRBV11-2 with TRBJ2-3, with 12 bases that match TRBD2. This CDR3 has 16 residues. Trimming cost V 8 bases and J 1 base; bases outside gene matches: 7. CDR1 and CDR2 from the germline V gene are SGHAT and FQNNGV. The CDR3 nucleotides are TGTGCCAGCGGGGCCAGACTAGCGGGGGGCACAGATACGCAGTATTTT. Protein sequence: CASGARLAGGTDTQYF.

The gene calls are TRBV14 and TRBJ1-2; D unresolved. The CDR3 extends over 13 amino acids. Germline V gene data show CDR1 as SGHDN and CDR2 as FVKESK. V lost 2 bases, J lost 3 bases, and 7 bases lay in between. Written as DNA, the CDR3 is TGTGCCAGCAGCCAAAGAACAGACTATGGCTACACCTTC. Protein sequence: CASSQRTDYGYTF. Drawing the rest from reference TRBV14 and TRBJ1-2, the complete variable domain is EAGVTQFPSHSVIEKGQTVTLRCDPISGHDNLYWYRRVMGKEIKFLLHFVKESKQDESGMPNNRFLAERTGGTYSTLKVQPAELEDSGVYFCASSQRTDYGYTFGSGTRLTVV.

The CDR3 region is CAGRAGDGGSQETQYF. The DNA of the CDR3 is TGTGCCGGCCGGGCGGGAGACGGGGGCTCGCAAGAGACCCAGTACTTC. The chain is built from TRBV2 and TRBJ2-5, with D tentatively TRBD2 (7 bases). V lost 11 bases and J 2 bases, leaving 24 bases between the germline ends. Germline V lookup: CDR1 SNHLY, CDR2 FYNNEI. The CDR3 contains 16 residues.

This clone is a singleton in its sample. The chain has TRBV18 and TRBJ2-1; 9 nucleotides line up with TRBD2. There are 16 residues in the CDR3. V shed 3 bases, J shed 2 bases, and the junction held 5 bases outside the gene matches. CDR1 and CDR2 (germline): KGHSH, LQKENI. CDR3 protein: CASSPLGGRAYNEQFF. CDR3 DNA: TGTGCCAGCTCACCCCTCGGCGGGAGGGCCTACAATGAGCAGTTCTTC.

CDR3: CAITRSGGTGGEQFF. In DNA, the CDR3 is TGTGCCATCACCCGGAGCGGGGGGACAGGGGGTGAGCAGTTCTTC. This chain connects TRBV10-3 to TRBJ2-1, with TRBD1 matching over 11 bases. This CDR3 comprises 15 residues. V dropped 7 bases and J dropped 9; count of bases not matched to a gene: 11. Germline V gene lookup returns CDR1 ENHRY and CDR2 SYGVKD.

This clone occurred a few times. This sequence joins TRBV7-9 and TRBJ1-1, with 7 bases lining up with TRBD1. The J segment lost 0 bases and the V segment lost 4 bases, leaving 2 bases of the junction unmatched. CDR3 size: 14 residues. The germline CDR1 and CDR2 sequences are SEHNR and FQNEAQ (reference sequence). The CDR3 bases are TGTGCCAGCAGCTGGGACAGCCTGAACACTGAAGCTTTCTTT. This translates into CASSWDSLNTEAFF.

In regard to this clone: Other DNA sequences within the sample encode an identical CDR3. Written as DNA, the CDR3 is TGTGCTACCGGGGGGAGCGGCTACACCTTC. Translated, it gives CATGGSGYTF. This chain joins TRBV10-3 and TRBJ1-2, with D possibly matching TRBD1 (5 bases). The CDR3 has 10 amino acids. Germline loops: CDR1 ENHRY, CDR2 SYGVKD.

This clone was picked up one time. The rearrangement joins TRBV7-3 to TRBJ1-6; a weak D match, TRBD1 (5 bases). The germline V gene has CDR1 SGHTA and CDR2 FQGTGA. CDR3 length: 14 residues. Trimming took 4 bases from V and 8 from J, leaving 12 bases between them. CDR3 nucleotide sequence: TGTGCCAGCAGCTGGTACGGCAGGGATTCACCCCTCCACTTT. Translating gives CASSWYGRDSPLHF. Looking up the rest from reference TRBV7-3 and TRBJ1-6 gives the full variable domain: GAGVSQTPSNKVTEKGKYVELRCDPISGHTALYWYRQSLGQGPEFLIYFQGTGAADDSGLPNDRFFAVRPEGSVSTLKIQRTERGDSAVYLCASSWYGRDSPLHFGNGTRLTVT.

This chain joins TRBV28 and TRBJ2-2, with TRBD2 identical over 8 bases. Germline CDR1 is MDHEN and CDR2 is SYDVKM. The CDR3 sequence is 13 residues long. With V trimmed by 7 bases and J by 6 bases, 4 bases remained unmatched. CDR3 in amino acids: CASIGSGAGELFF. The CDR3 nucleotides read TGTGCCAGCATAGGTAGCGGGGCCGGGGAGCTGTTTTTT.

The rearrangement uses TRBV11-2 and TRBJ2-2; TRBD1 is a possible D gene (7 bases). The CDR3 extends over 18 amino acids. CDR1 and CDR2 (germline): SGHAT, FQNNGV. V was clipped by 6 bases and J by 2 bases, with 22 bases between them. Here the CDR3 reads CASRQGGWAGSNTGELFF. CDR3 bases: TGTGCCAGCAGACAAGGGGGCTGGGCGGGATCTAACACCGGGGAGCTGTTTTTT.

This chain uses TRBV28 with TRBJ2-2, with D perhaps matching TRBD1 (6 bases). CDR1 MDHEN and CDR2 SYDVKM come from the germline V gene. The CDR3 totals 14 residues. V gave up 7 bases and J gave up 8 bases, with 17 bases separating them. The CDR3 sequence: CASTSAGAVGELFF. The CDR3 coding sequence is TGTGCCAGCACCTCCGCAGGGGCAGTGGGGGAGCTGTTTTTT.

The rearrangement links TRBV28 to TRBJ2-5, with D maybe TRBD2 (5 bases). The ends were cut back, 2 bases at V and 6 bases at J, with 16 bases in the middle. CDR3 size: 15 residues. Germline values: CDR1 MDHEN, CDR2 SYDVKM. This chain's CDR3 is CASSLPPTGRKTQYF. The CDR3 nucleotides read TGTGCCAGCAGTTTACCCCCGACGGGGAGAAAGACCCAGTACTTC. The complete variable domain, with remaining parts taken from reference TRBV28 and TRBJ2-5, reads DVKVTQSSRYLVKRTGEKVFLECVQDMDHENMFWYRQDPGLGLRLIYFSYDVKMKEKGDIPEGYSVSREKKERFSLILESASTNQTSMYLCASSLPPTGRKTQYFGPGTRLLVL.

J is TRBJ1-1 and V is TRBV7-3, with TRBD1 identical over 7 bases. Germline loops: CDR1 SGHTA, CDR2 FQGTGA. The ends lost 4 bases at V and 4 bases at J; junction bases unmatched: 6. The CDR3 has 14 residues. As DNA, the CDR3 is TGTGCCAGCAGCTACCAGGGGGGAGGCACTGAAGCTTTCTTT. This gives the protein CASSYQGGGTEAFF.